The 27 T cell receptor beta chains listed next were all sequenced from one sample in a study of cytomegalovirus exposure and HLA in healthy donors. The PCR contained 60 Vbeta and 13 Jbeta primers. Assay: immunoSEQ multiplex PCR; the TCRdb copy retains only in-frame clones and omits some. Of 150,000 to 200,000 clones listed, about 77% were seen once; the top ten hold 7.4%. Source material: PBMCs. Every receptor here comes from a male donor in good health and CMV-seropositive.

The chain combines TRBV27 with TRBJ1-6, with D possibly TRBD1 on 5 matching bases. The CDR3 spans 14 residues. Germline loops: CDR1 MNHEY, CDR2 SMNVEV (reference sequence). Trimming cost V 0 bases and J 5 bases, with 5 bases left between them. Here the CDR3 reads CASSLSTDNSPLHF. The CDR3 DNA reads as TGTGCCAGCAGTTTATCGACAGATAATTCACCCCTCCACTTT.

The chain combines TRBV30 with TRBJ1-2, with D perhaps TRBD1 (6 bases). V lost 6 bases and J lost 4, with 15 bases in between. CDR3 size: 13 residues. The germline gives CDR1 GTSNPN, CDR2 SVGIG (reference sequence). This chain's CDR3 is CACLKGEGYGYTF. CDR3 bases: TGTGCCTGCCTCAAGGGGGAAGGCTATGGCTACACCTTC.

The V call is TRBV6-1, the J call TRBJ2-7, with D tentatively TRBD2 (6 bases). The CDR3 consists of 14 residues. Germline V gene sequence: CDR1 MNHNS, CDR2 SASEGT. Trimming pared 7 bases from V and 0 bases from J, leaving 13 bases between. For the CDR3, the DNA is TGTGCCAGCAAACCGGGACTTCGCTCCTACGAGCAGTACTTC. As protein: CASKPGLRSYEQYF.

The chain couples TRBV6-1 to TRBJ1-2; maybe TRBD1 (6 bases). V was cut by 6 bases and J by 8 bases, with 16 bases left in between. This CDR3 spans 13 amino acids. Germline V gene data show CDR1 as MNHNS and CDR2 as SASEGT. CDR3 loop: CASSHDRSRGYTF. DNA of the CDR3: TGTGCCAGCAGCCACGACAGGTCCAGGGGCTACACCTTC.

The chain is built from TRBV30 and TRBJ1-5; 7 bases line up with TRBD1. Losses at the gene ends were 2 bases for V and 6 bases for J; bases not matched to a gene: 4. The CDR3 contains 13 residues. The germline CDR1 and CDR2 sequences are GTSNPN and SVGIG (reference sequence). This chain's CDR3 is CAWSKGAGQPQHF. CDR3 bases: TGTGCCTGGAGTAAGGGGGCGGGTCAGCCCCAGCATTTT.

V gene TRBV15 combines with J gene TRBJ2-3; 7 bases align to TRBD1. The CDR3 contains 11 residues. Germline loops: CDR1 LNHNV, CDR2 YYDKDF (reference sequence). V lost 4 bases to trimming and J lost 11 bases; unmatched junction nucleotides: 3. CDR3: CATSNRDRQYF. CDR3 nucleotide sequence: TGTGCCACCAGCAACCGGGACAGGCAGTATTTT.

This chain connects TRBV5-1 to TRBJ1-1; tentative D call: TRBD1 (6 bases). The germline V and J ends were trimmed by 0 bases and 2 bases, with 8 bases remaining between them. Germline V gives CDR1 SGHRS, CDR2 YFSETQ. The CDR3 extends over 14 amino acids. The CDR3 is CASSLGTVNTEAFF. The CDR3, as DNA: TGCGCCAGCAGCTTGGGGACAGTTAACACTGAAGCTTTCTTT.

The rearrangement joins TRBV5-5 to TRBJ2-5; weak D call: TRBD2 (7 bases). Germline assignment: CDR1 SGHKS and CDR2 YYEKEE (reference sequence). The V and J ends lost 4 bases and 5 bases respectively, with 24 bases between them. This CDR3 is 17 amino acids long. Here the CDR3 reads CASSLDLGAGEDETQYF. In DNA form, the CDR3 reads TGTGCCAGCAGCCTCGATTTGGGGGCGGGGGAAGATGAGACCCAGTACTTC.

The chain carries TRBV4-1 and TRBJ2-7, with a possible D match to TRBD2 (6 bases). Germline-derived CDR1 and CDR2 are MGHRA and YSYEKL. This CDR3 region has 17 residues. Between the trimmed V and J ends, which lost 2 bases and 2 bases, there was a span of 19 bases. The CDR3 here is CASSQTPRGSATYEQYF. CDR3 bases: TGCGCCAGCAGCCAAACGCCTCGGGGGTCTGCAACCTACGAGCAGTACTTC.

The CDR3 protein is CASSPGTSLNTGELFF. The CDR3 nucleotides are TGTGCCAGCAGCCCCGGGACTAGCCTTAACACCGGGGAGCTGTTTTTT. The V and J genes are TRBV13 and TRBJ2-2; 9 bases are a match to TRBD2. CDR1 and CDR2 from the germline V gene are PRHDT and FYEKMQ (reference sequence). Trimming at V came to 5 bases and at J to 2 bases, leaving 6 bases not matched to a gene. The CDR3 contains 16 residues.

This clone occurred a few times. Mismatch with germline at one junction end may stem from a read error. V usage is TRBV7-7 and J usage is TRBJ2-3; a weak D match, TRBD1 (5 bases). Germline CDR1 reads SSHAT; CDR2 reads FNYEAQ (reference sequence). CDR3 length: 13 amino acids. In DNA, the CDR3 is TGTGCTAGCAGCTTAAATCAGGGAGATACGCAGTATTTT. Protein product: CASSLNQGDTQYF.

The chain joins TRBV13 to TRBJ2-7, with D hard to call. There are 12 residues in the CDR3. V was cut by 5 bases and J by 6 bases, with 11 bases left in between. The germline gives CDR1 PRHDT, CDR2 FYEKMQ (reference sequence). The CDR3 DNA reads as TGTGCCAGCAGCCTACTCTCAAGCGAGCAGTACTTC. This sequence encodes CASSLLSSEQYF. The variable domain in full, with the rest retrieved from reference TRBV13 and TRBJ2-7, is AAGVIQSPRHLIKEKRETATLKCYPIPRHDTVYWYQQGPGQDPQFLISFYEKMQSDKGSIPDRFSAQQFSDYHSELNMSSLELGDSALYFCASSLLSSEQYFGPGTRLTVT.

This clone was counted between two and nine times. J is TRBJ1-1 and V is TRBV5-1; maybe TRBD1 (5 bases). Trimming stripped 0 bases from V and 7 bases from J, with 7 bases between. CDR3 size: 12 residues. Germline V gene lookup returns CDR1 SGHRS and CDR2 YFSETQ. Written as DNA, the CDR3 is TGCGCCAGCAGCTTGGTTAGGGGTGAAGCTTTCTTT. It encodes CASSLVRGEAFF.

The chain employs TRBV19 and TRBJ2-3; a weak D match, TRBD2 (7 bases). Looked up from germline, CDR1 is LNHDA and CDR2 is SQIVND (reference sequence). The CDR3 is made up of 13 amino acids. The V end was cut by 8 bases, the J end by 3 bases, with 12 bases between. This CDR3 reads CASGGAGTDTQYF. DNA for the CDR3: TGTGCCAGTGGGGGGGCGGGGACAGATACGCAGTATTTT.

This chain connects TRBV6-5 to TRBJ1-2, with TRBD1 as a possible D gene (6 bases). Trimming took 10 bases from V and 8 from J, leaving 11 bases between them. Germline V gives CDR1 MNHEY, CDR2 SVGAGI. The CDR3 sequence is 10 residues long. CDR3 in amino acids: CATYRAGYTF. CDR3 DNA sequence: TGTGCCACGTACAGGGCCGGCTACACCTTC.

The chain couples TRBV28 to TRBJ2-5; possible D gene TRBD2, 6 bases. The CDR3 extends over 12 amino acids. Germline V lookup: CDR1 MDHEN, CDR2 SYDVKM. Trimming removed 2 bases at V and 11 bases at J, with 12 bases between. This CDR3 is CASSLAEREQYF. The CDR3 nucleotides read TGTGCCAGCAGTTTAGCCGAACGGGAGCAGTACTTC.

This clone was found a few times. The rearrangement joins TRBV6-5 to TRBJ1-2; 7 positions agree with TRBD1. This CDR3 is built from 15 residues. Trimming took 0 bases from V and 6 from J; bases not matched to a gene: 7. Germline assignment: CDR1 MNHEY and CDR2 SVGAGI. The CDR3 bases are TGTGCCAGCAGTTACTCGCTGACAGGGATCGATGGCTACACCTTC. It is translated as CASSYSLTGIDGYTF.

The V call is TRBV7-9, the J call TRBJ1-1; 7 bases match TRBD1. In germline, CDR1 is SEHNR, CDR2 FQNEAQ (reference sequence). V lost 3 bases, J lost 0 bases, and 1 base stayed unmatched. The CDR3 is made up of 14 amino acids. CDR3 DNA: TGTGCCAGCAGCTTTGGGACAGTGAACACTGAAGCTTTCTTT. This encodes CASSFGTVNTEAFF. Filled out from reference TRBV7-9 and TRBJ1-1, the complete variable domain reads DTGVSQNPRHKITKRGQNVTFRCDPISEHNRLYWYRQTLGQGPEFLTYFQNEAQLEKSRLLSDRFSAERPKGSFSTLEIQRTEQGDSAMYLCASSFGTVNTEAFFGQGTRLTVV.

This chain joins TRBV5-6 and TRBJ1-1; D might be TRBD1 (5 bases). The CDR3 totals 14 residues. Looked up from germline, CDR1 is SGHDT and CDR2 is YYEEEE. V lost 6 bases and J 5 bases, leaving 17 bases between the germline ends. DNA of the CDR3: TGTGCCAGCACCTTAGGGAGGGGCTTGACTGAAGCTTTCTTT. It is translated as CASTLGRGLTEAFF.

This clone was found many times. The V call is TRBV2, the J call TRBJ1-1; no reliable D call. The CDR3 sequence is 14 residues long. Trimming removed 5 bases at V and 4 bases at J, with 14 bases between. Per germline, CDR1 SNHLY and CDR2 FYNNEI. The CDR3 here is CASSTSIGSTEAFF. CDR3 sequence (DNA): TGTGCCAGCAGTACCTCTATTGGGAGCACTGAAGCTTTCTTT.

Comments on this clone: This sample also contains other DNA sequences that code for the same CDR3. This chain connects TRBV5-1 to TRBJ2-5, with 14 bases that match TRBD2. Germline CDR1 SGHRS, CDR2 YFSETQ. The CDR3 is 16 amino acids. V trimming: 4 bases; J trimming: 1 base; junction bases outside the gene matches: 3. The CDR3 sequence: CASSGGLAGVQETQYF. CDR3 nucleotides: TGCGCCAGCAGCGGGGGACTAGCGGGGGTCCAAGAGACCCAGTACTTC.

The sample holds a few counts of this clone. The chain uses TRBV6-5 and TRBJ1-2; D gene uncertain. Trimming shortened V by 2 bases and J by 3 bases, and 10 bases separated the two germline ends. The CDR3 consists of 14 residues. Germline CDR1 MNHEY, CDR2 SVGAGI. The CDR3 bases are TGTGCCAGCAGTTACGGTGGGGAGGACTATGGCTACACCTTC. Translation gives CASSYGGEDYGYTF.

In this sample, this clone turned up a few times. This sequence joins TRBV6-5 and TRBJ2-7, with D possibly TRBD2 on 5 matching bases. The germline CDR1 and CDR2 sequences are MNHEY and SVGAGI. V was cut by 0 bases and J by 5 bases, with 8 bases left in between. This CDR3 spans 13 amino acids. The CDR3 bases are TGTGCCAGCAGTTACTCAGAGGAGGACGAGCAGTACTTC. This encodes CASSYSEEDEQYF.

In DNA, the CDR3 is TGTGCCAGCAGCCCTGCCCCTAGCACCTACGAGCAGTACTTC. Encoded protein: CASSPAPSTYEQYF. The chain uses TRBV7-9 and TRBJ2-7; perhaps TRBD2 as D (5 bases). Trimming stripped 5 bases from V and 2 bases from J, with 13 bases between. Germline CDR1 reads SEHNR; CDR2 reads FQNEAQ (reference sequence). This CDR3 has 14 residues.

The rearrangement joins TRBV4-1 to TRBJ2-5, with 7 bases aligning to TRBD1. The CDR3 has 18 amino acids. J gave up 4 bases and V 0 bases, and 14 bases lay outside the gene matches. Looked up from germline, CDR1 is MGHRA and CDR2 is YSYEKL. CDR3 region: CASSQDRFRGIGVETQYF. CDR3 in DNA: TGCGCCAGCAGCCAAGATCGATTCAGGGGGATCGGTGTAGAGACCCAGTACTTC.

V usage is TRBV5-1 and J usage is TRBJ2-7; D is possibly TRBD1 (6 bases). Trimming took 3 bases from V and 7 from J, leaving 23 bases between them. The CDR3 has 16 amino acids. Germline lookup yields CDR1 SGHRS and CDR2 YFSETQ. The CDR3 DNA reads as TGCGCCAGCAGCTCCATTCTGTGGACAGTCCCCGAGGAGCAGTACTTC. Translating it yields CASSSILWTVPEEQYF.

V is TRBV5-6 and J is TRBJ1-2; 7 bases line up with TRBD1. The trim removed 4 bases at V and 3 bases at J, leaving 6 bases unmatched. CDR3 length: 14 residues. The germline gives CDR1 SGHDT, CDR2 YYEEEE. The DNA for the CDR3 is TGTGCCAGCAGCGGAACAGGGGATGACTATGGCTACACCTTC. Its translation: CASSGTGDDYGYTF.